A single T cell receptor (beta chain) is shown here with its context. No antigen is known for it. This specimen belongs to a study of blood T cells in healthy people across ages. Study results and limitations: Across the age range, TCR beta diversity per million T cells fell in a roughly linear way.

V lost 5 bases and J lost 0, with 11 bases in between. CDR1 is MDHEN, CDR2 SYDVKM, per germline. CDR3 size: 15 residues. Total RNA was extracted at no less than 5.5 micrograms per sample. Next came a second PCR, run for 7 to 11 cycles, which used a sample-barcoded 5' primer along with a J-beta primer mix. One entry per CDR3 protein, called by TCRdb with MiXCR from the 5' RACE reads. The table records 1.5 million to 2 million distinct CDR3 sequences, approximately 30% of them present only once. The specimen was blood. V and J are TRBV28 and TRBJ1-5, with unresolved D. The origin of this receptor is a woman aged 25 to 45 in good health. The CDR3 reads CASSVDGISNQPQHF. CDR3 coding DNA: TGTGCCAGCAGTGTGGACGGGATTAGCAATCAGCCCCAGCATTTT.